One sample yielded the 26 T cell receptor beta chains listed below, sequenced in a study of blood T cell repertoires in COVID-19. The assay was immunoSEQ multiplex PCR, and TCRdb's table has in-frame clones only and misses some. Of over 200,000 clones listed, about 85% are singletons. Sequencing was carried out using peripheral blood. Every receptor here comes from a young woman who had recovered from COVID-19.

The chain uses TRBV28 and TRBJ2-7; TRBD1 agrees at 9 bases. This CDR3 has 15 residues. Per the germline V gene, CDR1 is MDHEN and CDR2 is SYDVKM. Losses at the gene ends were 2 bases for V and 5 bases for J; bases not matched to a gene: 7. CDR3 loop: CASSLRGGQGNEQYF. DNA for the CDR3: TGTGCCAGCAGTTTAAGGGGGGGACAGGGCAACGAGCAGTACTTC.

The rearrangement uses TRBV6-2 or TRBV6-3 and TRBJ1-6; the D gene is possibly TRBD1 (5 bases). CDR1 MNHEY and CDR2 SVGEGT come from the germline V gene. V was clipped by 2 bases and J by 10 bases, with 9 bases between them. The CDR3 contains 13 residues. This CDR3 is CASSYGEGSPLHF. The CDR3 coding sequence is TGTGCCAGCAGTTACGGGGAGGGGTCACCCCTCCACTTT.

The chain uses TRBV11-1 and TRBJ1-6, with 7 bases fitting TRBD1. Losses at the gene ends were 3 bases for V and 9 bases for J; bases not matched to a gene: 2. This CDR3 contains 13 residues. Germline values: CDR1 SGHAT, CDR2 FQDESV (reference sequence). The CDR3 is CASSFRTGSPLHF. The CDR3 nucleotides read TGTGCCAGCAGCTTCAGGACAGGTTCACCCCTCCACTTT.

The chain recombines TRBV9 with TRBJ1-6; D gene uncertain. The CDR3 runs to 18 residues. Trimming took off 3 bases at V and 0 bases at J, with 16 bases between the two ends. Germline V lookup: CDR1 SGDLS, CDR2 YYNGEE. The CDR3 spells CASSDDLRQSSYNSPLHF. CDR3 nucleotides: TGTGCCAGCAGCGACGACCTGCGGCAGAGCTCCTATAATTCACCCCTCCACTTT.

The chain carries TRBV24-1 and TRBJ1-2, with a weak D call TRBD1 (6 bases). Germline assignment: CDR1 KGHDR and CDR2 SFDVKD. The CDR3 consists of 14 residues. Trimming stripped 0 bases from V and 2 bases from J, with 6 bases between. In nucleotides, the CDR3 is TGTGCCACCAGTGATTTGGGACAGAACTATGGCTACACCTTC. This encodes CATSDLGQNYGYTF.

The chain has TRBV19 and TRBJ1-1, with TRBD1 matching over 8 bases. The CDR3 extends over 16 amino acids. Losses at the gene ends were 3 bases for V and 0 bases for J; bases not matched to a gene: 6. The germline gives CDR1 LNHDA, CDR2 SQIVND (reference sequence). CDR3 coding DNA: TGTGCCAGTAGTATGGGGACAGGCGTAATGAACACTGAAGCTTTCTTT. Translation: CASSMGTGVMNTEAFF.

The chain is built from TRBV7-6 and TRBJ2-1; D may be TRBD2 (5 bases). CDR3 length equals 16 residues. CDR1 and CDR2 (germline): SGHVS, FNYEAQ. V lost 3 bases to trimming and J lost 5 bases, with 17 bases between them. CDR3 protein: CASSLRITAGDNEQFF. The CDR3 region has the DNA TGTGCCAGCAGCTTGCGGATCACCGCCGGGGACAATGAGCAGTTCTTC.

V is TRBV4-2 and J is TRBJ1-2, with 8 bases aligning to TRBD1. Germline-derived CDR1 and CDR2 are LGHNA and YNFKEQ. After removal of 6 bases from V and 8 bases from J, the junction contained 14 bases not matched to a gene. The CDR3 is made up of 15 amino acids. CDR3 nucleotide sequence: TGTGCCAGCAGTACGACTTTGGGACAGGTCCGGGGCTACACCTTC. Protein product: CASSTTLGQVRGYTF.

The CDR3: CTSTLDTHYGYTF. Here the CDR3 DNA reads TGCACCAGCACCCTGGACACCCACTATGGCTACACCTTC. The rearrangement joins TRBV1 to TRBJ1-2; the D call in the table, TRBD1, was not verified against the DNA. TRBV1 is an annotated pseudogene. This CDR3 is 13 amino acids long.

The chain has TRBV5-1 and TRBJ2-1; possibly TRBD2 for D (5 bases). The V and J ends lost 4 bases and 8 bases respectively, with 19 bases between them. CDR1 and CDR2 (germline): SGHRS, YFSETQ. The CDR3 length is 15 residues. CDR3 DNA: TGCGCCAGCAGCCTTAGGACTGATTCCGGGGATGAGCAGTTCTTC. Translation: CASSLRTDSGDEQFF.

On this clone: At the DNA level, this CDR3 is encoded by other sequences in the same sample as well. The V call is TRBV18, the J call TRBJ2-7; D perhaps matches TRBD2 (5 bases). The CDR3 is 15 amino acids. Germline V lookup: CDR1 KGHSH, CDR2 LQKENI. V dropped 3 bases and J dropped 1 base, with 13 bases sitting between them. The CDR3 DNA reads as TGTGCCAGCTCACCTCTAGCAGGAGGTTCCTACGAGCAGTACTTC. This codes for CASSPLAGGSYEQYF.

This chain links TRBV6-7 with TRBJ2-7; unclear D gene. TRBV6-7 belongs to the ORF category, with a function that is uncertain. Trimming left V 10 bases short and J 5 bases short, with 3 bases between. This CDR3 is built from 8 residues. The CDR3 bases are TGTGCCATAAACGAGCAGTACTTC. Amino acid sequence: CAINEQYF.

The chain uses TRBV6-2 or TRBV6-3 and TRBJ2-2, with 8 bases matching TRBD2. CDR3 size: 16 residues. The V gene end was trimmed by 4 bases and the J gene end by 4 bases; junction bases not matched to a gene: 8. The germline V gene has CDR1 MNHEY and CDR2 SVGEGT. CDR3 region: CASSSGGRTLTGELFF. CDR3 DNA sequence: TGTGCCAGCAGTTCGGGCGGGAGGACACTCACCGGGGAGCTGTTTTTT.

The chain couples TRBV7-2 to TRBJ2-7, with 9 bases that match TRBD2. V dropped 6 bases and J dropped 9; count of bases not matched to a gene: 9. The CDR3 totals 13 residues. CDR1 SGHTA and CDR2 FQGNSA come from the germline V gene. The CDR3 DNA reads TGTGCCAGCAGACTACTAGCGGGTGTCGGGCAGTACTTC. Protein product: CASRLLAGVGQYF.

This chain connects TRBV19 to TRBJ1-1; no definite D call. There are 14 residues in the CDR3. The V gene's germline CDR1 is LNHDA and CDR2 SQIVND (reference sequence). Trimming shortened V by 6 bases and J by 6 bases, and 17 bases separated the two germline ends. This CDR3 is CASREGGPDSEAFF. The CDR3 coding sequence is TGTGCCAGTAGGGAGGGCGGCCCGGACTCTGAAGCTTTCTTT.

In this sample, this clone turned up once. This chain connects TRBV10-2 to TRBJ1-1, with D hard to call. The CDR3 runs 13 residues. Germline V gives CDR1 WSHSY, CDR2 SAAADI. V lost 4 bases and J lost 1, with 7 bases in between. This CDR3 is CASSGTENTEAFF. The CDR3 bases are TGCGCCAGCAGTGGTACAGAGAACACTGAAGCTTTCTTT.

The chain recombines TRBV29-1 with TRBJ1-2, with a possible D match to TRBD1 (5 bases). V was cut by 6 bases and J by 6 bases, with 11 bases left in between. The germline gives CDR1 SQVTM, CDR2 ANQGSEA. This CDR3 spans 11 amino acids. CDR3 coding DNA: TGCAGCGTAGCCGGGGGTGATGGCTACACCTTC. It codes for CSVAGGDGYTF.

The chain has TRBV7-3 and TRBJ2-1, with a possible D match to TRBD2 (5 bases). V was trimmed by 4 bases and J by 8 bases, leaving 9 bases between them. Per the germline V gene, CDR1 is SGHTA and CDR2 is FQGTGA. This CDR3 contains 12 residues. CDR3 protein: CASSYTRDEQFF. The CDR3 DNA reads TGTGCCAGCAGCTATACTAGGGATGAGCAGTTCTTC.

The chain has TRBV14 and TRBJ2-4, with 11 bases that match TRBD2. The junction had 3 bases not matched to a gene; V was cut back by 2 bases and J by 0 bases. CDR3 size: 17 residues. Per the germline V gene, CDR1 is SGHDN and CDR2 is FVKESK. The CDR3 sequence is CASSQFGLAGAKNIQYF. Here the CDR3 DNA reads TGTGCCAGCAGCCAATTTGGACTAGCGGGAGCCAAAAACATTCAGTACTTC.

The chain employs TRBV30 and TRBJ1-6; no reliable D call. V was shortened by 5 bases and J by 5 bases, with 4 bases between the two germline ends. Germline CDR1 and CDR2: GTSNPN and SVGIG (reference sequence). The CDR3 spans 11 residues. CDR3 bases: TGTGCCTGGGAGCATAATTCACCCCTCCACTTT. Translating it yields CAWEHNSPLHF.

CDR3 sequence reads: CASRGQPNEKLFF. In DNA, the CDR3 is TGTGCCAGCCGGGGACAGCCGAATGAAAAACTGTTTTTT. This chain links TRBV7-6 with TRBJ1-4, with 7 nucleotides matching TRBD1. Germline V lookup: CDR1 SGHVS, CDR2 FNYEAQ. Trimming removed 8 bases from V and 5 bases from J; junction bases left unmatched: 5. CDR3 length equals 13 residues.

The chain is built from TRBV9 and TRBJ2-7; TRBD1 agrees at 7 bases. The CDR3 covers 15 residues. After removal of 4 bases from V and 3 bases from J, the junction contained 10 bases not matched to a gene. The V gene's germline CDR1 is SGDLS and CDR2 YYNGEE. DNA for the CDR3: TGTGCCAGCAGCCCTTCCGGGACAGTGAACTACGAGCAGTACTTC. Translation gives CASSPSGTVNYEQYF.

The chain uses TRBV30 and TRBJ2-1; possible D gene TRBD2, 5 bases. Per the germline V gene, CDR1 is GTSNPN and CDR2 is SVGIG (reference sequence). The CDR3 covers 15 residues. Deletions cut 0 bases from V and 10 bases from J, with 19 bases between. CDR3 nucleotide sequence: TGTGCCTGGAGTGTACAGTATCGGGGTCGGGTAGAGCAGTTCTTC. This encodes CAWSVQYRGRVEQFF.

The chain uses TRBV4-3 and TRBJ2-1; TRBD2 matches at 11 bases. The V and J ends lost 5 bases and 7 bases, in that order; junction bases with no gene match: 10. Germline V gives CDR1 LGHNA, CDR2 YSLEER. There are 16 residues in the CDR3. The CDR3 region is CASSAGLAGGQNEQFF. As DNA, the CDR3 is TGCGCCAGCAGCGCAGGGCTAGCGGGAGGCCAAAATGAGCAGTTCTTC.

The V gene is TRBV10-3, the J gene TRBJ2-7; no clear D. Between the trimmed V and J ends, which lost 11 bases and 0 bases, there was a span of 14 bases. CDR1 ENHRY and CDR2 SYGVKD come from the germline V gene. The CDR3 is 13 residues long. The CDR3 DNA is TGTGCCTCACACCCACAGAGCTCCTACGAGCAGTACTTC. Translating gives CASHPQSSYEQYF.

The CDR3 loop is CASSPQGLGYGYTF. DNA for the CDR3: TGTGCCAGCAGTCCACAGGGATTGGGCTATGGCTACACCTTC. V and J are TRBV27 and TRBJ1-2, with D possibly matching TRBD1 (6 bases). Germline CDR1 MNHEY, CDR2 SMNVEV (reference sequence). The CDR3 length is 14 residues. Trimming took 5 bases from V and 4 from J, leaving 14 bases between them.